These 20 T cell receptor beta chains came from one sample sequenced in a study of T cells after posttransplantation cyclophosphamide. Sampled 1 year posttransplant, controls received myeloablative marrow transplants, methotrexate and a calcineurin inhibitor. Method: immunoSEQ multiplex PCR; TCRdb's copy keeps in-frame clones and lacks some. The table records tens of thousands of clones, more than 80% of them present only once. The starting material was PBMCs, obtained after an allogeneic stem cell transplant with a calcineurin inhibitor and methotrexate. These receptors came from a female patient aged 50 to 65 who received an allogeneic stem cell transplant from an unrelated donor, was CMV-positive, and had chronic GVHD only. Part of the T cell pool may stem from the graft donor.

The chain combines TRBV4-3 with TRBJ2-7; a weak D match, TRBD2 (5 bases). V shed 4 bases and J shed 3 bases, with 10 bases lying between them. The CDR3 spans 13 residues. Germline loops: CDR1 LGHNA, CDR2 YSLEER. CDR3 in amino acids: CASSPSRGYEQYF. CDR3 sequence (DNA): TGCGCCAGCAGCCCTAGCCGGGGCTACGAGCAGTACTTC.

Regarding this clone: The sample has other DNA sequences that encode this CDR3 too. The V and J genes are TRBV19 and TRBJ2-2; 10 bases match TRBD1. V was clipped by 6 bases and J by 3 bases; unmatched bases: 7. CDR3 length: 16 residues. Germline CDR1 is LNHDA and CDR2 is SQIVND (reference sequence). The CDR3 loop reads CASSARQGAYTGELFF. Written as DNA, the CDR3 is TGTGCCAGTAGCGCCCGACAGGGGGCTTACACCGGGGAGCTGTTTTTT.

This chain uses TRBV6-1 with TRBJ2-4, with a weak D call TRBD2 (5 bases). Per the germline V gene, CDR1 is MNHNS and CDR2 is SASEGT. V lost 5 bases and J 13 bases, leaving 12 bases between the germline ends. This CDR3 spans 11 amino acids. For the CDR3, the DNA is TGTGCCAGCAGTCCCGGACTCTTCCAGTACTTC. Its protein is CASSPGLFQYF.

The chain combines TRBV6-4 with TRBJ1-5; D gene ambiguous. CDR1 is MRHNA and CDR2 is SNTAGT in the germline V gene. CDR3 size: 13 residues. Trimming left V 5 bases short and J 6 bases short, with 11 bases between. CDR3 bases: TGTGCCAGCAGTCTGGACGGGAGTCAGCCCCAGCATTTT. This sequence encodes CASSLDGSQPQHF.

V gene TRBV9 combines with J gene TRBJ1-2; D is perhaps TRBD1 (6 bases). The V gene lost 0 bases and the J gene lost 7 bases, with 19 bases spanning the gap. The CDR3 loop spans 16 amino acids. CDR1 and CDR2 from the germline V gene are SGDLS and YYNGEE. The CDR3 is CASSVDLGRGGGGYTF. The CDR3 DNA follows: TGTGCCAGCAGCGTAGATTTGGGGAGGGGGGGAGGTGGCTACACCTTC.

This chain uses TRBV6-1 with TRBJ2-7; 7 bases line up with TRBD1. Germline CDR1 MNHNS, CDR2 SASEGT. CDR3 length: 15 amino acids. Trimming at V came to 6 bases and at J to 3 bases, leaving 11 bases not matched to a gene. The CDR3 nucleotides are TGTGCCAGCAGAGTAGACAGGGAAGGGCTCTACGAGCAGTACTTC. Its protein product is CASRVDREGLYEQYF.

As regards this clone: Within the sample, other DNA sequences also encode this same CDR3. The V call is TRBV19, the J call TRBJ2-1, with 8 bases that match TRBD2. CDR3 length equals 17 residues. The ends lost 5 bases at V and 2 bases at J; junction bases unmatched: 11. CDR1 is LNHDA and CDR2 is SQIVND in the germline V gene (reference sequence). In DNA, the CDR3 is TGTGCCAGTAGTCCCCGGGGGGGGTCAAGGCCCTACAATGAGCAGTTCTTC. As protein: CASSPRGGSRPYNEQFF.

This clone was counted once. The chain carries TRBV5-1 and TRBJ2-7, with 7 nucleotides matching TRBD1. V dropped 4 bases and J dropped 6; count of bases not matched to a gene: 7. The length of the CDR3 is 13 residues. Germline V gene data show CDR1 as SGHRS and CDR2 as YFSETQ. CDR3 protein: CASSVDRVGEQYF. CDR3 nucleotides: TGCGCCAGCAGCGTTGACAGGGTTGGCGAGCAGTACTTC.

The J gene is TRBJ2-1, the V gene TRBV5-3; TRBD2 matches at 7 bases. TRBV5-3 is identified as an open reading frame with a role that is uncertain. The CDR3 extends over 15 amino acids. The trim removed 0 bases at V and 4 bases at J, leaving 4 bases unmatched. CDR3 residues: CARSLGLAGYNEQFF. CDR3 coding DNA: TGTGCCAGAAGCTTGGGACTAGCAGGATACAATGAGCAGTTCTTC.

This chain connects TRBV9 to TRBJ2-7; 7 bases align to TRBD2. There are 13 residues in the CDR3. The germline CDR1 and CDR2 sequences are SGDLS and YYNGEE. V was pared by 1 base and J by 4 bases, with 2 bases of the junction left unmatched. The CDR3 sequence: CASSVREGYEQYF. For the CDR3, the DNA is TGTGCCAGCAGCGTAAGGGAGGGGTACGAGCAGTACTTC.

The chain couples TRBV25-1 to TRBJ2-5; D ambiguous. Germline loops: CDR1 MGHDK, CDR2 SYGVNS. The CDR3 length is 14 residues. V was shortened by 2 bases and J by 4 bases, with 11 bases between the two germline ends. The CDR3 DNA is TGTGCCAGCAGTGAACTCGATAGTCTAGAGACCCAGTACTTC. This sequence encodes CASSELDSLETQYF. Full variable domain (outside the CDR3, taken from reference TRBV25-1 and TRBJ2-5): EADIYQTPRYLVIGTGKKITLECSQTMGHDKMYWYQQDPGMELHLIHYSYGVNSTEKGDLSSESTVSRIRTEHFPLTLESARPSHTSQYLCASSELDSLETQYFGPGTRLLVL.

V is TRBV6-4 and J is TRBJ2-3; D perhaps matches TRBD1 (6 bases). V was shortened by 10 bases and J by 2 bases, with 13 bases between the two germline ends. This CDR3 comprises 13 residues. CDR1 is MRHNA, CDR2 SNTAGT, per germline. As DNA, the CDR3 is TGTGCCAACCGGGACAAGTACACAGATACGCAGTATTTT. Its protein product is CANRDKYTDTQYF.

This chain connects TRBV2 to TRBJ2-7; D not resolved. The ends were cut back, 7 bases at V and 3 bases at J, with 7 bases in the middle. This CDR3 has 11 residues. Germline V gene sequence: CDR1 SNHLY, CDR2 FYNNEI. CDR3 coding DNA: TGTGCCAGCAAGAGGCACTACGAGCAGTACTTC. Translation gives CASKRHYEQYF. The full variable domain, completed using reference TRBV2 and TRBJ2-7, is EPEVTQTPSHQVTQMGQEVILRCVPISNHLYFYWYRQILGQKVEFLVSFYNNEISEKSEIFDDQFSVERPDGSNFTLKIRSTKLEDSAMYFCASKRHYEQYFGPGTRLTVT.

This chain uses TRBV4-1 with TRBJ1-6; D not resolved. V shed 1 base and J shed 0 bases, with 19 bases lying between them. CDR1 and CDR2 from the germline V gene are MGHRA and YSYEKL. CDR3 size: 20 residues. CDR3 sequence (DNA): TGCGCCAGCAGCCAAGCTCTCTTCTTCCGATTGAGCTCCTATAATTCACCCCTCCACTTT. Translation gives CASSQALFFRLSSYNSPLHF.

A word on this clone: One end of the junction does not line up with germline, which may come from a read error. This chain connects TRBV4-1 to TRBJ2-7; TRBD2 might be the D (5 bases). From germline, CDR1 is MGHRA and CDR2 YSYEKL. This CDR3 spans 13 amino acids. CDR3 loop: CASSQDRGCEQCF. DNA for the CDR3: TGCGCCAGCAGCCAAGATCGGGGATGCGAGCAGTGCTTC.

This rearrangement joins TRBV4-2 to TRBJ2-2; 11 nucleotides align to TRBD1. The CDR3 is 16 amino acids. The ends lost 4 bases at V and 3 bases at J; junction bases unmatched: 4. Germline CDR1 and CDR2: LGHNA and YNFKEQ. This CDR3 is CASSPGQGAYTGELFF. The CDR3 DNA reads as TGTGCCAGCAGCCCCGGACAGGGGGCTTACACCGGGGAGCTGTTTTTT.

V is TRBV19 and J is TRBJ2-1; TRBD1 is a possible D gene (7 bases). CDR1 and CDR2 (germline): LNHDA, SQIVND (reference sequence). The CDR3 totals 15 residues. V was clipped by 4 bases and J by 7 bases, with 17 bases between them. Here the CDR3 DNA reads TGTGCCAGTAGTACCCAGGGGGGAGGTCATAATGAGCAGTTCTTC. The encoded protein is CASSTQGGGHNEQFF.

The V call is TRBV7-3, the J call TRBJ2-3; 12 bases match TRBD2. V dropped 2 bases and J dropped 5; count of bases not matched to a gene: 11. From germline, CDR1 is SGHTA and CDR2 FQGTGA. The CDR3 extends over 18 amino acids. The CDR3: CASSLSSGRVGPQDTQYF. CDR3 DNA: TGTGCCAGCAGCTTATCTAGCGGGAGGGTCGGTCCCCAAGATACGCAGTATTTT.

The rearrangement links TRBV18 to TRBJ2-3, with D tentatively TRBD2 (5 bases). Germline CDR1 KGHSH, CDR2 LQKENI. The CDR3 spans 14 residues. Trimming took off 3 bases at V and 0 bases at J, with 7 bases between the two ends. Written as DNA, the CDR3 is TGTGCCAGCTCACCCAGCGGTAGCACAGATACGCAGTATTTT. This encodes CASSPSGSTDTQYF.

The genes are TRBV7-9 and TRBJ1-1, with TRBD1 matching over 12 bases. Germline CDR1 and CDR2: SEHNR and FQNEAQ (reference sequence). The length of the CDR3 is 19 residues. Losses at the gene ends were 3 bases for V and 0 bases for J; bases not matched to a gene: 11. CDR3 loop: CASSFTPWGQGALNTEAFF. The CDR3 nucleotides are TGTGCCAGCAGCTTCACCCCATGGGGACAGGGGGCCTTGAACACTGAAGCTTTCTTT.